This TCR beta chain came from a study of identical twins. Broader study findings: Models underestimated TCR alpha sharing (out-of-frame) in monozygotic twins. Instead of following the same donors, the conclusions were based on cross-sectional statistical analysis.

After template switching added a universal primer site, the resulting cDNA carried unique molecular identifiers. TCRdb recomputed calls from the 5' RACE reads with MiXCR, one row per CDR3 protein. The sample holds some 240,000 distinct CDR3 sequences, roughly 8% seen once. This clonotype was detected only a few times. Its target is unknown. Germline assignment: CDR1 DFQATT and CDR2 SNEGSKA (reference sequence). V was trimmed by 0 bases and J by 3 bases, leaving 15 bases between them. The CDR3 length is 15 residues. These data were also filed under a second study, of yellow fever vaccine responses in identical twins. That source notes: Twins' vaccine T cell response reportedly seemed partly convergent, partly personalized.

The specimen sequenced was CD8+ T cells sorted from blood. This sequence originates from a young woman in good health. The J gene is TRBJ2-7, the V gene TRBV20-1; a possible D gene is TRBD2 (6 bases). The CDR3 DNA sequence: TGCAGTGCTAGAGATCGGGCGGGATTAGTCTACGAGCAGTACTTC. Residues: CSARDRAGLVYEQYF.